This T cell receptor (beta chain) derives from a study of blood T cell repertoires in COVID-19. Background on the study: COVID-19 samples collected from the United States, Italy and Spain covered acute and convalescent phases.

This CDR3 has 14 residues. Germline V gene data show CDR1 as LNHNV and CDR2 as YYDKDF (reference sequence). Trimming pared 0 bases from V and 1 base from J, leaving 4 bases between. Study processing details: Estimates of nucleated cell counts were drawn from the amplification of reference gene primers. The assay was immunoSEQ multiplex PCR, and TCRdb's table has in-frame clones only and misses some. V, J and clone size are those of that table, while D and trimming were read from the DNA. The sample yields 150,000 or so clones, roughly 88% seen once. Participant ages covered roughly 18 to 89 years across 24 US areas. Two negative PCRs, clearance, or symptom resolution had been documented for recovered Cohort 3 donors.

The sample comprised PBMCs or T cells enriched from blood (not recorded which). The chain recombines TRBV15 with TRBJ1-3; no firm D call. This receptor was obtained from a man aged 50 to 60 who had recovered from COVID-19. The CDR3 loop reads CATSRDPSGNTIYF. CDR3 coding DNA: TGTGCCACCAGCAGAGATCCATCTGGAAACACCATATATTTT.